Below, 25 T cell receptor beta chains from the same sample are listed, as sequenced in a study of cytomegalovirus exposure and HLA in healthy donors. PCR primers comprised 60 Vbeta and 13 Jbeta primers. Sequencing used immunoSEQ multiplex PCR; TCRdb keeps in-frame clones, though not all of them. The profile shows approximately 180,000 clones, about two thirds of them singletons. The sample consisted of PBMCs. These TCRs come from a human donor in good health.

The rearrangement uses TRBV5-4 and TRBJ2-3, with 10 bases that match TRBD2. The V segment lost 5 bases and the J segment 0 bases; nucleotides outside the gene matches: 3. This CDR3 comprises 15 residues. The V gene's germline CDR1 is SGHNT and CDR2 YYREEE (reference sequence). Here the CDR3 reads CASRPTSGSTDTQYF. CDR3 DNA: TGTGCCAGCAGGCCGACTAGCGGGAGCACAGATACGCAGTATTTT.

The genes are TRBV5-1 and TRBJ1-1; TRBD1 matches at 8 bases. The CDR3 loop spans 14 amino acids. CDR1 and CDR2 from the germline V gene are SGHRS and YFSETQ. Trimming cost V 4 bases and J 3 bases; bases outside gene matches: 5. CDR3 protein: CASSTVQGDTEAFF. The CDR3 DNA sequence: TGCGCCAGCAGCACCGTACAGGGGGACACTGAAGCTTTCTTT.

This chain joins TRBV19 and TRBJ1-1; 9 bases map to TRBD1. Per the germline V gene, CDR1 is LNHDA and CDR2 is SQIVND (reference sequence). Trimming at V came to 6 bases and at J to 0 bases, leaving 8 bases not matched to a gene. The CDR3 is 16 residues long. The CDR3 loop is CASSYGQGMMNTEAFF. CDR3 sequence (DNA): TGTGCCAGTAGCTATGGACAGGGGATGATGAACACTGAAGCTTTCTTT. Complete variable domain (other parts from reference TRBV19 and TRBJ1-1): DGGITQSPKYLFRKEGQNVTLSCEQNLNHDAMYWYRQDPGQGLRLIYYSQIVNDFQKGDIAEGYSVSREKKESFPLTVTSAQKNPTAFYLCASSYGQGMMNTEAFFGQGTRLTVV.

The chain carries TRBV14 and TRBJ1-1, with 12 bases fitting TRBD1. Germline assignment: CDR1 SGHDN and CDR2 FVKESK. The CDR3 loop spans 17 amino acids. Trimming removed 5 bases from V and 5 bases from J; junction bases left unmatched: 12. For the CDR3, the DNA is TGTGCCAGCAGCAGTACACCGGGACAGGGGGCACGGACTGAAGCTTTCTTT. This translates into CASSSTPGQGARTEAFF.

This chain connects TRBV2 to TRBJ2-7; no firm D call. Trimming removed 0 bases from V and 3 bases from J, with 6 bases in between. Germline V lookup: CDR1 SNHLY, CDR2 FYNNEI. The CDR3 consists of 13 residues. The CDR3 region has the DNA TGTGCCAGCAGTGAAGCGCCAGGCTACGAGCAGTACTTC. This gives the protein CASSEAPGYEQYF.

There are a few counts of this clone. The chain recombines TRBV18 with TRBJ2-6; D is unresolved. The CDR3 totals 15 residues. V lost 2 bases to trimming and J lost 1 base, with 6 bases between them. Germline CDR1 reads KGHSH; CDR2 reads LQKENI. CDR3 sequence: CASSPTASGANVLTF. Written as DNA, the CDR3 is TGTGCCAGCTCACCAACCGCGTCTGGGGCCAACGTCCTGACTTTC.

This chain links TRBV6-1 with TRBJ2-1; D may be TRBD2 (5 bases). CDR3 size: 14 residues. CDR1 and CDR2 from the germline V gene are MNHNS and SASEGT. V was cut by 10 bases and J by 5 bases, with 18 bases left in between. The CDR3 spells CATGVRSGHNEQFF. The CDR3 bases are TGTGCCACCGGGGTCCGGTCCGGGCACAATGAGCAGTTCTTC.

The V gene is TRBV15, the J gene TRBJ1-3; a possible D gene is TRBD1 (5 bases). The length of the CDR3 is 16 residues. Per the germline V gene, CDR1 is LNHNV and CDR2 is YYDKDF (reference sequence). Trimming stripped 0 bases from V and 0 bases from J, with 9 bases between. The CDR3 bases are TGTGCCACCAGCAGAGAGGCCAGGGACTCTGGAAACACCATATATTTT. This sequence encodes CATSREARDSGNTIYF.

The chain recombines TRBV6-4 with TRBJ1-1; no definite D call. The CDR3 has 14 residues. The V and J ends lost 7 bases and 2 bases respectively, with 14 bases between them. CDR1 and CDR2 (germline): MRHNA, SNTAGT. In DNA, the CDR3 is TGTGCCAGCATGAGGTCAGCCGCTAACACTGAAGCTTTCTTT. Its translation is CASMRSAANTEAFF.

The rearrangement links TRBV4-2 to TRBJ1-4, with 10 bases fitting TRBD1. This CDR3 contains 16 residues. The V and J ends lost 3 bases and 7 bases, in that order; junction bases with no gene match: 8. Germline V gene lookup returns CDR1 LGHNA and CDR2 YNFKEQ. The CDR3 region is CASSQATGGLGEKLFF. Written as DNA, the CDR3 is TGTGCCAGCAGCCAGGCGACAGGGGGCTTGGGTGAAAAACTGTTTTTT.

The chain links TRBV7-8 to TRBJ1-1; TRBD1 is a possible D gene (6 bases). The CDR3 is 15 amino acids. Per the germline V gene, CDR1 is SGHVS and CDR2 is FQNEAQ. V gave up 2 bases and J gave up 2 bases, with 12 bases separating them. The CDR3 here is CASSLSGGLNTEAFF. The CDR3, as DNA: TGTGCCAGCAGCTTAAGCGGGGGGCTAAACACTGAAGCTTTCTTT. Complete variable domain (other parts from reference TRBV7-8 and TRBJ1-1): GAGVSQSPRYKVAKRGQDVALRCDPISGHVSLFWYQQALGQGPEFLTYFQNEAQLDKSGLPSDRFFAERPEGSVSTLKIQRTQQEDSAVYLCASSLSGGLNTEAFFGQGTRLTVV.

The CDR3 reads CSATPTDTQYF. As DNA, the CDR3 is TGCAGTGCTACCCCGACAGATACGCAGTATTTT. The chain joins TRBV20-1 to TRBJ2-3, with no clear D. The germline V gene has CDR1 DFQATT and CDR2 SNEGSKA (reference sequence). The germline V and J ends were trimmed by 4 bases and 3 bases, with 5 bases remaining between them. The CDR3 extends over 11 amino acids.

This clone appeared a few times. The rearrangement links TRBV19 to TRBJ1-1; 8 nucleotides align to TRBD1. Germline trimming cut 1 base from V and 4 bases from J; bases unmatched to any gene: 2. The CDR3 sequence is 14 residues long. CDR1 is LNHDA and CDR2 is SQIVND in the germline V gene (reference sequence). CDR3 DNA sequence: TGTGCCAGTAGTATAGGGACAGGGAGCACTGAAGCTTTCTTT. Encoded protein: CASSIGTGSTEAFF.

The gene calls are TRBV28 and TRBJ2-3; 7 nucleotides agree with TRBD1. Germline-derived CDR1 and CDR2 are MDHEN and SYDVKM. V shed 2 bases and J 6 bases; nucleotides not matched to a gene: 2. CDR3 size: 13 residues. CDR3: CASSLVGGDTQYF. Here the CDR3 DNA reads TGTGCCAGCAGTTTAGTAGGGGGCGATACGCAGTATTTT.

The chain is built from TRBV4-1 and TRBJ2-3; TRBD2 matches at 8 bases. The CDR3 runs 17 residues. The trim removed 1 base at V and 0 bases at J, leaving 6 bases unmatched. Germline loops: CDR1 MGHRA, CDR2 YSYEKL. As DNA, the CDR3 is TGCGCCAGCAGCCAAGGCGGGGGGCTTTCTAGCACAGATACGCAGTATTTT. It is translated as CASSQGGGLSSTDTQYF.

Only one count was recorded for this clone. This chain joins TRBV7-3 and TRBJ2-3; a weak D match, TRBD2 (6 bases). Germline loops: CDR1 SGHTA, CDR2 FQGTGA. The CDR3 covers 15 residues. Trimming took off 5 bases at V and 0 bases at J, with 12 bases between the two ends. The CDR3 DNA is TGTGCCAGCAGCATCTCCGGGACTAGCACAGATACGCAGTATTTT. This codes for CASSISGTSTDTQYF.

The chain joins TRBV2 to TRBJ1-2, with 7 positions matching TRBD1. There are 15 residues in the CDR3. Germline CDR1 reads SNHLY; CDR2 reads FYNNEI. The V and J ends lost 3 bases and 3 bases, in that order; junction bases with no gene match: 7. DNA for the CDR3: TGTGCCAGCAGTGATGGTCAGGGGGAGGACTATGGCTACACCTTC. Translating gives CASSDGQGEDYGYTF.

The V gene is TRBV11-2, the J gene TRBJ2-2; tentative D call: TRBD1 (5 bases). The CDR3 is 13 amino acids. Trimming pared 4 bases from V and 6 bases from J, leaving 9 bases between. Per germline, CDR1 SGHAT and CDR2 FQNNGV. Here the CDR3 DNA reads TGTGCCAGCAGCTCCACAGGTTCCGGGGAGCTGTTTTTT. This codes for CASSSTGSGELFF. Complete variable domain (other parts from reference TRBV11-2 and TRBJ2-2): EAGVAQSPRYKIIEKRQSVAFWCNPISGHATLYWYQQILGQGPKLLIQFQNNGVVDDSQLPKDRFSAERLKGVDSTLKIQPAKLEDSAVYLCASSSTGSGELFFGEGSRLTVL.

The genes are TRBV4-1 and TRBJ2-7, with a possible D match to TRBD1 (5 bases). The germline V gene encodes CDR1 MGHRA and CDR2 YSYEKL. The CDR3 is 16 amino acids. The germline V and J ends were trimmed by 1 base and 6 bases, with 19 bases remaining between them. CDR3 residues: CASSQGGGQGPGEQYF. The CDR3 DNA sequence: TGCGCCAGCAGCCAAGGCGGTGGGCAGGGTCCAGGCGAGCAGTACTTC.

This chain joins TRBV7-3 and TRBJ2-3, with 12 bases matching TRBD2. V lost 5 bases and J lost 4; bases outside the gene matches: 4. Germline values: CDR1 SGHTA, CDR2 FQGTGA. The length of the CDR3 is 15 residues. In DNA, the CDR3 is TGTGCCAGCAGCCCCGGACTAGCGGGGTCAGATACGCAGTATTTT. Its translation is CASSPGLAGSDTQYF.

The CDR3 protein is CATSRSGGGLAKNIQYF. The CDR3 DNA reads as TGTGCCACCAGCAGATCCGGCGGGGGGCTAGCCAAAAACATTCAGTACTTC. The V and J genes are TRBV15 and TRBJ2-4, with 8 bases matching TRBD2. The CDR3 is 17 amino acids. Trimming at V came to 2 bases and at J to 0 bases, leaving 6 bases not matched to a gene. Germline CDR1 LNHNV, CDR2 YYDKDF (reference sequence).

The chain employs TRBV27 and TRBJ2-2, with D tentatively TRBD1 (5 bases). Trimming took off 3 bases at V and 2 bases at J, with 7 bases between the two ends. The CDR3 extends over 14 amino acids. Germline V CDR1 and CDR2: MNHEY, SMNVEV (reference sequence). This CDR3 is CASSFDRNTGELFF. The CDR3 region has the DNA TGTGCCAGCAGTTTTGACAGAAACACCGGGGAGCTGTTTTTT.

This sequence joins TRBV11-3 and TRBJ1-1, with no clear D. Germline V gives CDR1 SGHNT, CDR2 YENEEA. The germline V and J ends were trimmed by 6 bases and 1 base, with 12 bases remaining between them. This CDR3 comprises 14 residues. CDR3 coding DNA: TGTGCCAGCAGAAAAAACCACAGGAACACTGAAGCTTTCTTT. It specifies CASRKNHRNTEAFF.

This clone has only one observation. This sequence joins TRBV7-6 and TRBJ1-1, with 7 nucleotides matching TRBD1. In germline, CDR1 is SGHVS, CDR2 FNYEAQ. V gave up 5 bases and J gave up 0 bases; unmatched junction bases: 3. The CDR3 has 14 residues. Here the CDR3 reads CASSAGTVNTEAFF. CDR3 DNA sequence: TGTGCCAGCAGCGCCGGGACAGTGAACACTGAAGCTTTCTTT. The complete variable domain, with remaining parts taken from reference TRBV7-6 and TRBJ1-1, reads GAGVSQSPRYKVTKRGQDVALRCDPISGHVSLYWYRQALGQGPEFLTYFNYEAQQDKSGLPNDRFSAERPEGSISTLTIQRTEQRDSAMYRCASSAGTVNTEAFFGQGTRLTVV.

The rearrangement links TRBV6-4 to TRBJ2-6; the D is unclear. Trimming removed 8 bases from V and 4 bases from J, with 15 bases in between. CDR3 length equals 15 residues. Germline V gives CDR1 MRHNA, CDR2 SNTAGT. CDR3 sequence (DNA): TGTGCCAGCTCTCCGAATGGTGGCGGGGCCAACGTCCTGACTTTC. Its protein is CASSPNGGGANVLTF.